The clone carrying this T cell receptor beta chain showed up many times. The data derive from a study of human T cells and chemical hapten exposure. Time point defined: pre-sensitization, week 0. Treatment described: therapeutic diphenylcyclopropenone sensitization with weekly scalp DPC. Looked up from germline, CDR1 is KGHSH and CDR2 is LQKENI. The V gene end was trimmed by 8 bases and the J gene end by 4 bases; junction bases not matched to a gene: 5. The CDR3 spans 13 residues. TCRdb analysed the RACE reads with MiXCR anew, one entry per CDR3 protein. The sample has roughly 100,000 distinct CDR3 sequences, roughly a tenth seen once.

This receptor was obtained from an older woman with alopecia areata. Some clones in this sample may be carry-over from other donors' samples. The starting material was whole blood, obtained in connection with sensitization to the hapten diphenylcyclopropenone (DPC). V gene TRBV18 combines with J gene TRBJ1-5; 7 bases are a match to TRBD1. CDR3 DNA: TGTGCCAGCCAGACAGGGCGTAATCAGCCCCAGCATTTT. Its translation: CASQTGRNQPQHF.